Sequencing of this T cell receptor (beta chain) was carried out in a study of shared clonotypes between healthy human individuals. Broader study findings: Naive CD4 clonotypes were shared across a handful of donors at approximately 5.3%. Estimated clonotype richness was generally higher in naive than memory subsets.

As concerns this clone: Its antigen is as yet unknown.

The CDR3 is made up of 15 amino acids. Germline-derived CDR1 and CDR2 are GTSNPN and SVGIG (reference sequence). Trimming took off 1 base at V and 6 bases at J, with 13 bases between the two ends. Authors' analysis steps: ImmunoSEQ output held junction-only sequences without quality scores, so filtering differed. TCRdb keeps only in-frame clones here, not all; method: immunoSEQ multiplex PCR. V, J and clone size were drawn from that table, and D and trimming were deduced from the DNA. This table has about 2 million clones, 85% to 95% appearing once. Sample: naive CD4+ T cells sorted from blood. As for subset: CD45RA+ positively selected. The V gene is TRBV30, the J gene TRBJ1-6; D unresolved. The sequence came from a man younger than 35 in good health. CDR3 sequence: CAWSEPGSVNSPLHF. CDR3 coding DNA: TGTGCCTGGAGTGAACCGGGCTCCGTTAATTCACCCCTCCACTTT.